Given below is one TCR beta chain in context. Its antigen is undetermined. This record comes from a study of cytomegalovirus exposure and HLA in healthy donors. Whole-study results and caveats: At a 0.05 false discovery rate, a later analysis found about 17,000 TCR beta sequences to be associated with HLA alleles. Some highly shared sequence variants likely arose as a pipeline artifact.

The PCR contained 60 Vbeta and 13 Jbeta primers. TCRdb's copy holds only in-frame clones and misses some; the assay was immunoSEQ multiplex PCR. The table gives tens of thousands of clones; the top ten clones make up more than 2% of it. Sequenced sample: PBMCs. The sequence came from a woman in her thirties or forties in good health and CMV-seronegative.

The CDR3 loop is CASSVGLAGETQYF. For the CDR3, the DNA is TGTGCCAGCAGCGTAGGACTAGCAGGGGAGACCCAGTACTTC. The rearrangement uses TRBV9 and TRBJ2-5, with TRBD2 matching 7 bases. With 0 bases clipped from V and 5 bases from J, the junction kept 4 bases outside the gene matches. The CDR3 covers 14 residues. The germline gives CDR1 SGDLS, CDR2 YYNGEE.